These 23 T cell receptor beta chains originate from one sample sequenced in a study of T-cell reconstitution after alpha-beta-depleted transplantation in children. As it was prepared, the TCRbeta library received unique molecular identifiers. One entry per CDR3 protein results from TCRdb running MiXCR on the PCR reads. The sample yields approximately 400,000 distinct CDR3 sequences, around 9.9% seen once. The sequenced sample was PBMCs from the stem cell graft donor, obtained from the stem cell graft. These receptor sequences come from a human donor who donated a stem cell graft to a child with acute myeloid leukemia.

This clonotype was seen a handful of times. The CDR3 coding sequence is TGTGCCAGCAGCCCTAACAGCGAGCAGTACTTC. Its translation: CASSPNSEQYF. The chain carries TRBV7-9 and TRBJ2-7; D is undetermined. V dropped 5 bases and J dropped 6 bases, with 8 bases sitting between them. Per germline, CDR1 SEHNR and CDR2 FQNEAQ (reference sequence). The CDR3 covers 11 residues. Complete variable domain (other parts from reference TRBV7-9 and TRBJ2-7): DTGVSQNPRHKITKRGQNVTFRCDPISEHNRLYWYRQTLGQGPEFLTYFQNEAQLEKSRLLSDRFSAERPKGSFSTLEIQRTEQGDSAMYLCASSPNSEQYFGPGTRLTVT.

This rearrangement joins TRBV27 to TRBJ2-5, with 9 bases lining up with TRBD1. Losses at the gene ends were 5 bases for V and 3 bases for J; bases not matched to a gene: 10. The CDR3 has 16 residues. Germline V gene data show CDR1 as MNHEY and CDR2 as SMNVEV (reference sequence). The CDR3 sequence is CASSPNPWDREETQYF. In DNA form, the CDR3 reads TGTGCCAGCAGTCCCAATCCCTGGGACAGGGAAGAGACCCAGTACTTC.

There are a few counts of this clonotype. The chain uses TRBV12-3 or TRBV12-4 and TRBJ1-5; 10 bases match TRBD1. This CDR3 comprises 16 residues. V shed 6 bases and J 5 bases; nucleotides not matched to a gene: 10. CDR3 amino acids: CASRPTGTGDYQPQHF. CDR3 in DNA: TGTGCCAGCAGGCCGACCGGGACAGGGGACTATCAGCCCCAGCATTTT.

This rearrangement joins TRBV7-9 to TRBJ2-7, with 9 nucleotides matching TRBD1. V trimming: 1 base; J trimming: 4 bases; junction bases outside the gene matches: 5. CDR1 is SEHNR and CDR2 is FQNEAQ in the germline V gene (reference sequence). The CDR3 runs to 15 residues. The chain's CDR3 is CASSLEDRGAYEQYF. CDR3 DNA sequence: TGTGCCAGCAGCTTAGAGGACAGGGGCGCTTACGAGCAGTACTTC.

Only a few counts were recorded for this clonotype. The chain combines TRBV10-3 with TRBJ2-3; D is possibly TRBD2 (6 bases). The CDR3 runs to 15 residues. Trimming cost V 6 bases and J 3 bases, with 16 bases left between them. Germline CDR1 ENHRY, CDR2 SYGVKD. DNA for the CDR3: TGTGCCATCAGCCTTGGAGGGGCGGGGACAGATACGCAGTATTTT. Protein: CAISLGGAGTDTQYF.

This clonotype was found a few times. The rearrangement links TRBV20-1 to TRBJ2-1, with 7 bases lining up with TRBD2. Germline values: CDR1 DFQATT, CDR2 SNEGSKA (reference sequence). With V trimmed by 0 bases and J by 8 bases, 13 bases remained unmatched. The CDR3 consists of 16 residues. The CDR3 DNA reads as TGCAGTGCTAGAGATCCTCAGACGCGGGAGAACCATGAGCAGTTCTTC. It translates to CSARDPQTRENHEQFF.

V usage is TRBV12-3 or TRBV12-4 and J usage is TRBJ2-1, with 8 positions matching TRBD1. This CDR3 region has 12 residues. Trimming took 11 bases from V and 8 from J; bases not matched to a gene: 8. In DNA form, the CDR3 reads TGTGCCTTCTGTTCAGGGGGCCATGAGCAGTTCTTC. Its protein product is CAFCSGGHEQFF.

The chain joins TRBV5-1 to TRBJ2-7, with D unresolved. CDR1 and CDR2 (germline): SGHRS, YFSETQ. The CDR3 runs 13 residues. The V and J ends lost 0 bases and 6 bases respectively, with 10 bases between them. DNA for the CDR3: TGCGCCAGCAGCTTGGGGACGTCTTCCGAGCAGTACTTC. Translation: CASSLGTSSEQYF.

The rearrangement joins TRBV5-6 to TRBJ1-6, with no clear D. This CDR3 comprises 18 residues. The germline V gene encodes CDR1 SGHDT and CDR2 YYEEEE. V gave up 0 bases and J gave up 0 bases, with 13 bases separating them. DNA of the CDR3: TGTGCCAGCAGCTTGGGGTCTTCTCTAAGCTCCTATAATTCACCCCTCCACTTT. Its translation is CASSLGSSLSSYNSPLHF.

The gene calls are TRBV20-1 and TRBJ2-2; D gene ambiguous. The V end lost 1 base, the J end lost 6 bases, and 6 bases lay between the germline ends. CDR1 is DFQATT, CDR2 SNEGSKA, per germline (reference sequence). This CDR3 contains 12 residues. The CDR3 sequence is CSARAYAGELFF. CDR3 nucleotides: TGCAGTGCTAGAGCGTACGCCGGGGAGCTGTTTTTT.

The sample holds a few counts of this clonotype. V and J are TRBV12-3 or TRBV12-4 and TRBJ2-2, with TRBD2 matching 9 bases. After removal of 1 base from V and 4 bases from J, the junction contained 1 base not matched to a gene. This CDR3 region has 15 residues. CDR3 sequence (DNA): TGTGCCAGCAGTTTAGTAGCGGGAGTCACCGGGGAGCTGTTTTTT. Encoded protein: CASSLVAGVTGELFF.

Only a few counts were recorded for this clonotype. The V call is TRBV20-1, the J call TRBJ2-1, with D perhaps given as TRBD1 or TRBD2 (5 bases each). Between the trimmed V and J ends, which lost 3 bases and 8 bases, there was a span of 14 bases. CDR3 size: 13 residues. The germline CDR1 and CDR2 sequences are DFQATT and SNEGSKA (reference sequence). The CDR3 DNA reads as TGCAGTGCTAGGTGGGGGTATCGGGATGAGCAGTTCTTC. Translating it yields CSARWGYRDEQFF.

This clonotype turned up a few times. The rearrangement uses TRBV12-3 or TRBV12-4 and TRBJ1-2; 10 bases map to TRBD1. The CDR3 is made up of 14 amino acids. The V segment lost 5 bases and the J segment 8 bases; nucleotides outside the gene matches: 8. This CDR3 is CASSPKTGGLGYTF. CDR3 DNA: TGTGCCAGCAGTCCCAAGACAGGGGGCTTGGGCTACACCTTC.

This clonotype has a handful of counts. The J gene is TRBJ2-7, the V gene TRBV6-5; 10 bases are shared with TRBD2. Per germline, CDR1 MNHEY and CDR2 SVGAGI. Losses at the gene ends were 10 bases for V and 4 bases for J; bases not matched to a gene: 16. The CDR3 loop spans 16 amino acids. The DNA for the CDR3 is TGTGCCACCAGCAAAGGGACTAGCGCAACAGGGTACGAGCAGTACTTC. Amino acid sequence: CATSKGTSATGYEQYF.

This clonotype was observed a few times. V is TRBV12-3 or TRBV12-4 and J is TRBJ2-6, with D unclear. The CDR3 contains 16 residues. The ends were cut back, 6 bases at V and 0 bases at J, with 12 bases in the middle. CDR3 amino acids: CASSPTLTSGANVLTF. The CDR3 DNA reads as TGTGCCAGCAGCCCGACTCTTACCTCTGGGGCCAACGTCCTGACTTTC.

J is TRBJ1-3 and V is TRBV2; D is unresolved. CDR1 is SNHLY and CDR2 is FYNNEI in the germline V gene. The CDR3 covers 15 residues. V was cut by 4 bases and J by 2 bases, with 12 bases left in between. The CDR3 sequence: CASSADRDAGNTIYF. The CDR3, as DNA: TGTGCCAGCAGTGCCGACCGTGACGCTGGAAACACCATATATTTT.

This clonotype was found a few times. CDR3 DNA sequence: TGTGCCAGCAGTCAAAGCGGGGGGGCCCTTTCCTACAATGAGCAGTTCTTC. Residues: CASSQSGGALSYNEQFF. The rearrangement uses TRBV5-6 and TRBJ2-1, with 10 bases aligning to TRBD2. The CDR3 runs to 17 residues. The V segment lost 5 bases and the J segment 1 base; nucleotides outside the gene matches: 9. Germline lookup yields CDR1 SGHDT and CDR2 YYEEEE.

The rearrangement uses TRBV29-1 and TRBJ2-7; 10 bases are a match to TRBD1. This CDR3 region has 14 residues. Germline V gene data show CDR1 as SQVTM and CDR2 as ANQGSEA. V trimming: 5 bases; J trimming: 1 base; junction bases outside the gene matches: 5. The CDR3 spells CSVSPGQGSYEQYF. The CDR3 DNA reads TGCAGCGTTTCCCCGGGACAGGGGTCCTACGAGCAGTACTTC.

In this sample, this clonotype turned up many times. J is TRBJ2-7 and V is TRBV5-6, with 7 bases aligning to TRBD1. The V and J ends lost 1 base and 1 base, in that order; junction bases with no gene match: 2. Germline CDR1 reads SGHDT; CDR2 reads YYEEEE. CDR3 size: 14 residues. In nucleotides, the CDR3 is TGTGCCAGCAGCTTGTGGGACAGTTCCTACGAGCAGTACGTC. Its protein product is CASSLWDSSYEQYV.

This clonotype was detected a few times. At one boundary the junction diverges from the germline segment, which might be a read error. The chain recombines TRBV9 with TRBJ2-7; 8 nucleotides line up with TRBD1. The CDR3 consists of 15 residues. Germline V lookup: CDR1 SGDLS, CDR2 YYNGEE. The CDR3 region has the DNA TGTGCCAGCAGCTCGCAGACAGGGGCCTCCCACGAGCAGTACTTC. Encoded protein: CASSSQTGASHEQYF.

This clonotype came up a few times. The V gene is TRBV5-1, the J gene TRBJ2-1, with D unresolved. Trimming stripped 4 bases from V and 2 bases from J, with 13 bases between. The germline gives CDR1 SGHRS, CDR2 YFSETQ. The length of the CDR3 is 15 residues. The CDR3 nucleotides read TGCGCCAGCAGCGCTCTGGGTTCGGCCTACAATGAGCAGTTCTTC. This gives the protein CASSALGSAYNEQFF.

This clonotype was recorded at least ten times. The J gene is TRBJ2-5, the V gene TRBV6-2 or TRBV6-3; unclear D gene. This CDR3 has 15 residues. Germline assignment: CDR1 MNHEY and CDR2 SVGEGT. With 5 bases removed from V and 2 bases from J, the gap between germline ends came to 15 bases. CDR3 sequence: CASSPPSAGQETQYF. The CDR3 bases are TGTGCCAGCAGTCCCCCCTCCGCCGGACAAGAGACCCAGTACTTC.

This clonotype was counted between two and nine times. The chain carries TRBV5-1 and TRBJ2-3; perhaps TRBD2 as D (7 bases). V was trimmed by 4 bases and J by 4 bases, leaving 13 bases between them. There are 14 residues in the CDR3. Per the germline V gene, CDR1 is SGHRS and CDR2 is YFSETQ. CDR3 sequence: CASSTPGGPDTQYF. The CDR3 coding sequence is TGCGCCAGCAGCACGCCGGGGGGCCCAGATACGCAGTATTTT.